What follows describes a single T cell receptor beta chain. The data originate from a study of cytomegalovirus exposure and HLA in healthy donors. Germline-derived CDR1 and CDR2 are KGHSH and LQKENI. The CDR3 runs to 14 residues. The V gene end was trimmed by 0 bases and the J gene end by 8 bases; junction bases not matched to a gene: 3. Profiling relied on immunoSEQ multiplex PCR, and the TCRdb table lists in-frame clones only, not all of them. The sample holds about 160,000 clones, 75% to 90% seen once. The J gene is TRBJ2-1, the V gene TRBV18; 8 bases align to TRBD1. The TCR sequence derives from a woman aged 18-29 years in good health and CMV-seronegative. The source material was PBMCs. CDR3 nucleotides: TGTGCCAGCTCACCACCGCCAGGGGGCGATGAGCAGTTCTTC. Its protein is CASSPPPGGDEQFF.